A single sample gave rise to the 21 T cell receptor beta chains below, sequenced in a study of patients and donors after allogeneic stem cell transplantation. MiXCR was run by TCRdb on the RT-PCR reads, yielding one entry per CDR3 protein. Here the sample spans more than 25,000 distinct CDR3 sequences, 8.1% being singletons. Sequencing was performed on blood, either unsorted or a sorted T cell fraction (not recorded which). Every receptor here comes from a human donor who was either an allogeneic HSCT recipient or a stem cell or donor lymphocyte infusion donor (not recorded which). It is not recorded whose cells these are; they may come from a transplant donor.

This clonotype occurred a few times. The chain is built from TRBV11-2 and TRBJ2-5; TRBD2 matches at 13 bases. In germline, CDR1 is SGHAT, CDR2 FQNNGV. V trimming: 4 bases; J trimming: 2 bases; junction bases outside the gene matches: 10. The CDR3 has 18 residues. CDR3 sequence reads: CASSSPPGTSGIQETQYF. In DNA form, the CDR3 reads TGTGCCAGCAGCTCCCCCCCCGGGACTAGCGGGATACAAGAGACCCAGTACTTC.

The CDR3 nucleotides are TGTGCCAGCAGTACGGGGACTAGCGGGGGGAAAGAGACCCAGTACTTC. Translated: CASSTGTSGGKETQYF. This chain joins TRBV6-1 and TRBJ2-5; 15 bases are shared with TRBD2. Germline CDR1 and CDR2: MNHNS and SASEGT. This CDR3 is built from 16 residues. V gave up 5 bases and J gave up 3 bases; unmatched junction bases: 4.

This clonotype was detected many times. The chain recombines TRBV7-3 with TRBJ2-3; D is unclear. CDR3 length: 12 residues. CDR1 is SGHTA, CDR2 FQGTGA, per germline. V shed 8 bases and J shed 4 bases, with 10 bases lying between them. The CDR3 bases are TGTGCCAGCTCCTCTGGGGCAGATACGCAGTATTTT. Its protein is CASSSGADTQYF.

This clonotype came up many times. V is TRBV20-1 and J is TRBJ2-3, with TRBD2 matching 12 bases. CDR1 is DFQATT and CDR2 is SNEGSKA in the germline V gene (reference sequence). J gave up 5 bases and V 5 bases, and 5 bases lay outside the gene matches. The CDR3 extends over 14 amino acids. The CDR3 reads CSAPPSGRGDTQYF. Written as DNA, the CDR3 is TGCAGTGCTCCCCCTAGCGGGAGGGGAGATACGCAGTATTTT.

In this sample, this clonotype turned up a few times. J is TRBJ2-7 and V is TRBV10-3; 10 positions agree with TRBD2. Germline loops: CDR1 ENHRY, CDR2 SYGVKD. Trimming removed 2 bases from V and 2 bases from J; junction bases left unmatched: 9. The CDR3 loop spans 17 amino acids. The chain's CDR3 is CAISEGASGRKPYEQYF. The CDR3 region has the DNA TGTGCCATCAGTGAGGGGGCTAGCGGGAGAAAACCCTACGAGCAGTACTTC.

In its sample, this clonotype was seen a few times. The chain joins TRBV6-5 to TRBJ1-4; D is undetermined. The germline CDR1 and CDR2 sequences are MNHEY and SVGAGI. The CDR3 is 15 amino acids. The V end was cut by 3 bases, the J end by 2 bases, with 10 bases between. The CDR3 nucleotides read TGTGCCAGCAGTTATAGGGTGTCGACTAATGAAAAACTGTTTTTT. This sequence encodes CASSYRVSTNEKLFF.

This clonotype was found a few times. The rearrangement uses TRBV7-7 and TRBJ2-7, with 12 bases fitting TRBD2. This CDR3 is built from 14 residues. Looked up from germline, CDR1 is SSHAT and CDR2 is FNYEAQ (reference sequence). The V gene end was trimmed by 4 bases and the J gene end by 6 bases; junction bases not matched to a gene: 4. CDR3 amino acids: CASSSLAGGLEQYF. CDR3 coding DNA: TGTGCCAGCAGCTCCCTAGCGGGAGGGCTCGAGCAGTACTTC.

This clonotype was detected a few times. The CDR3 spells CASSLAGSGELFF. In DNA form, the CDR3 reads TGTGCCAGCAGCTTAGCAGGTTCCGGGGAGCTGTTTTTT. This rearrangement joins TRBV7-9 to TRBJ2-2; no clear D. Germline V gene lookup returns CDR1 SEHNR and CDR2 FQNEAQ (reference sequence). V gave up 0 bases and J gave up 6 bases, with 5 bases separating them. The CDR3 extends over 13 amino acids.

This clonotype was picked up many times. The V gene is TRBV6-5, the J gene TRBJ2-3; tentative D call: TRBD1 (7 bases). V gave up 2 bases and J gave up 0 bases, with 15 bases separating them. This CDR3 region has 17 residues. Germline V gives CDR1 MNHEY, CDR2 SVGAGI. Here the CDR3 reads CASSYGGTVPSTDTQYF. The DNA for the CDR3 is TGTGCCAGCAGTTACGGAGGGACAGTACCTAGCACAGATACGCAGTATTTT.

This clonotype was found a few times. The rearrangement joins TRBV7-2 to TRBJ1-3; D is unclear. In germline, CDR1 is SGHTA, CDR2 FQGNSA. CDR3 length equals 15 residues. The V end lost 1 base, the J end lost 4 bases, and 11 bases lay between the germline ends. In DNA form, the CDR3 reads TGTGCCAGCAGCTTAGTCAGAGGTCTGGGAAACACCATATATTTT. Encoded protein: CASSLVRGLGNTIYF.

This clonotype was counted ten times or more. V and J are TRBV10-3 and TRBJ2-2; D remains unclear. The CDR3 length is 14 residues. Looked up from germline, CDR1 is ENHRY and CDR2 is SYGVKD. The V gene lost 10 bases and the J gene lost 5 bases, with 17 bases spanning the gap. CDR3 protein: CATTGSSMTGELFF. CDR3 in DNA: TGTGCCACGACGGGCTCATCCATGACCGGGGAGCTGTTTTTT.

This clonotype was picked up many times. This sequence joins TRBV10-3 and TRBJ2-1, with a possible D match to TRBD1 (8 bases). CDR1 is ENHRY, CDR2 SYGVKD, per germline. Trimming pared 6 bases from V and 4 bases from J, leaving 25 bases between. The CDR3 has 18 amino acids. CDR3 in amino acids: CAIRGGGSVGQGYNEQFF. DNA for the CDR3: TGTGCCATCAGGGGAGGGGGATCCGTCGGACAGGGATACAATGAGCAGTTCTTC.

This clonotype was seen a handful of times. CDR3 nucleotides: TGTGCCAGCGGGGGGGACTCCTACGAGCAGTACTTC. It yields the protein CASGGDSYEQYF. The chain employs TRBV2 and TRBJ2-7, with TRBD2 identical over 7 bases. J lost 0 bases, V lost 8 bases, and 1 base had no gene match. CDR1 and CDR2 from the germline V gene are SNHLY and FYNNEI. This CDR3 is built from 12 residues.

This clonotype came up a few times. This chain uses TRBV27 with TRBJ1-5; a possible D gene is TRBD1 (6 bases). Per the germline V gene, CDR1 is MNHEY and CDR2 is SMNVEV (reference sequence). The CDR3 loop spans 14 amino acids. Trimming took off 3 bases at V and 5 bases at J, with 11 bases between the two ends. The DNA for the CDR3 is TGTGCCAGCAGTTTCTCAGGGGCGGATCAGCCCCAGCATTTT. Translated, it gives CASSFSGADQPQHF.

This clonotype has just a few counts. The V and J genes are TRBV19 and TRBJ1-5, with D unresolved. This CDR3 contains 14 residues. Germline-derived CDR1 and CDR2 are LNHDA and SQIVND (reference sequence). V was trimmed by 7 bases and J by 3 bases, leaving 13 bases between them. The CDR3 loop is CASKVQNFNQPQHF. DNA for the CDR3: TGTGCCAGTAAGGTCCAGAATTTCAATCAGCCCCAGCATTTT.

This clonotype was seen only a few times. The chain uses TRBV7-9 and TRBJ2-7; the match to TRBD1 covers 8 bases. CDR1 SEHNR and CDR2 FQNEAQ come from the germline V gene (reference sequence). With 5 bases clipped from V and 4 bases from J, the junction kept 13 bases outside the gene matches. The CDR3 totals 16 residues. CDR3 loop: CASSPYGQGGLYEQYF. CDR3 sequence (DNA): TGTGCCAGCAGCCCATATGGACAGGGCGGGTTGTACGAGCAGTACTTC. The full variable domain, in which reference TRBV7-9 and TRBJ2-7 provide the parts outside the CDR3, is DTGVSQNPRHKITKRGQNVTFRCDPISEHNRLYWYRQTLGQGPEFLTYFQNEAQLEKSRLLSDRFSAERPKGSFSTLEIQRTEQGDSAMYLCASSPYGQGGLYEQYFGPGTRLTVT.

This clonotype was observed many times. This chain connects TRBV28 to TRBJ2-7; D gene unclear. CDR1 and CDR2 (germline): MDHEN, SYDVKM. The V end lost 3 bases, the J end lost 13 bases, and 16 bases lay between the germline ends. The CDR3 extends over 12 amino acids. The CDR3 spells CASSLPGRPVYF. The CDR3 nucleotides are TGTGCCAGCAGTTTGCCCGGCCGCCCAGTTTACTTC. Based on the CDR3 plus reference TRBV28 and TRBJ2-7, the full variable domain is DVKVTQSSRYLVKRTGEKVFLECVQDMDHENMFWYRQDPGLGLRLIYFSYDVKMKEKGDIPEGYSVSREKKERFSLILESASTNQTSMYLCASSLPGRPVYFGPGTRLTVT.

This clonotype was counted ten times or more. V gene TRBV20-1 combines with J gene TRBJ2-7; D may be TRBD2 (5 bases). The CDR3 is 10 residues long. Trimming removed 5 bases at V and 8 bases at J, with 10 bases between. Germline values: CDR1 DFQATT, CDR2 SNEGSKA (reference sequence). CDR3 DNA: TGCAGTGCTGGTAGCGTACAGCAGTACTTC. It encodes CSAGSVQQYF.

This clonotype was detected many times. The rearrangement joins TRBV7-9 to TRBJ2-1; D is uncertain. CDR3 size: 12 residues. V was cut by 3 bases and J by 4 bases, with 4 bases left in between. Germline lookup yields CDR1 SEHNR and CDR2 FQNEAQ (reference sequence). The CDR3 DNA is TGTGCCAGCAGCTTTGATTACAATGAGCAGTTCTTC. Protein: CASSFDYNEQFF. Supplemented by reference TRBV7-9 and TRBJ2-1, the full variable domain reads DTGVSQNPRHKITKRGQNVTFRCDPISEHNRLYWYRQTLGQGPEFLTYFQNEAQLEKSRLLSDRFSAERPKGSFSTLEIQRTEQGDSAMYLCASSFDYNEQFFGPGTRLTVL.

This clonotype was recorded at least ten times. V usage is TRBV20-1 and J usage is TRBJ1-1; D is perhaps TRBD1 (6 bases). Germline V gives CDR1 DFQATT, CDR2 SNEGSKA (reference sequence). This CDR3 comprises 13 residues. V lost 3 bases to trimming and J lost 4 bases, with 12 bases between them. The CDR3 bases are TGCAGTGCTAGGGGGGCAGGGAGCACTGAAGCTTTCTTT. Its translation: CSARGAGSTEAFF.

The chain recombines TRBV7-8 with TRBJ1-5; D uncertain. The germline CDR1 and CDR2 sequences are SGHVS and FQNEAQ. The CDR3 is made up of 16 amino acids. Deletions cut 5 bases from V and 0 bases from J, with 14 bases between. CDR3 sequence: CASSTQARHSNQPQHF. The CDR3 DNA reads TGTGCCAGCAGCACTCAGGCGCGACATAGCAATCAGCCCCAGCATTTT.